This passage covers 25 T cell receptor beta chains from one sample sequenced in a study of sequential checkpoint blockade in melanoma. Data came from immunoSEQ multiplex PCR; TCRdb stores just in-frame clones and leaves some out. This sample carries approximately 7,800 clones, under 30% of them seen once, and the ten largest clones take more than 4.5%. Treatment of the sample: randomized to nivolumab then ipilimumab (arm A) or the reverse (arm B). This specimen consisted of tumor tissue (inferred from file names), obtained from a patient given nivolumab and ipilimumab in sequence. These receptor sequences come from a human donor with melanoma.

V gene TRBV10-2 combines with J gene TRBJ2-2; 10 nucleotides match TRBD2. The CDR3 is made up of 15 amino acids. Unmatched junction bases numbered 2, after V lost 5 bases and J lost 2 bases. Germline V lookup: CDR1 WSHSY, CDR2 SAAADI. CDR3 sequence: CASSRLAGNTGELFF. Here the CDR3 DNA reads TGCGCCAGCAGTAGACTAGCGGGTAACACCGGGGAGCTGTTTTTT.

This clone was seen more than once but under ten times. The chain has TRBV6-8 and TRBJ2-2; D unclear. Trimming took off 8 bases at V and 3 bases at J, with 7 bases between the two ends. The CDR3 length is 12 residues. CDR1 is MNHGY, CDR2 SAAAGT, per germline. The chain's CDR3 is CASSTYTGELFF. For the CDR3, the DNA is TGTGCCAGCTCCACATACACCGGGGAGCTGTTTTTT.

The V and J genes are TRBV6-8 and TRBJ2-3, with D maybe TRBD2 (6 bases). Germline V lookup: CDR1 MNHGY, CDR2 SAAAGT. V lost 4 bases and J 2 bases, leaving 16 bases between the germline ends. The CDR3 totals 16 residues. The CDR3 sequence is CASSFRRVADTDTQYF. The CDR3 DNA is TGTGCCAGCAGTTTCAGGAGGGTAGCGGACACAGATACGCAGTATTTT.

This clone showed up many times. CDR3 loop: CASSLMLSGGNEKLFF. As DNA, the CDR3 is TGTGCCAGCAGCTTGATGCTATCAGGGGGGAATGAAAAACTGTTTTTT. The J gene is TRBJ1-4, the V gene TRBV11-3, with TRBD1 identical over 7 bases. V was pared by 3 bases and J by 5 bases, with 9 bases of the junction left unmatched. The germline V gene encodes CDR1 SGHNT and CDR2 YENEEA. The CDR3 spans 16 residues.

The chain links TRBV30 to TRBJ1-1, with a weak D call TRBD1 (5 bases). The CDR3 runs to 14 residues. Deletions cut 0 bases from V and 0 bases from J, with 8 bases between. Germline V gives CDR1 GTSNPN, CDR2 SVGIG (reference sequence). CDR3 sequence reads: CAWSVRDLNTEAFF. The CDR3 coding sequence is TGTGCCTGGAGTGTCCGGGACTTGAACACTGAAGCTTTCTTT.

J is TRBJ1-1 and V is TRBV6-8, with D possibly matching TRBD1 (5 bases). V shed 5 bases and J shed 12 bases, with 19 bases lying between them. Germline V gives CDR1 MNHGY, CDR2 SAAAGT. This CDR3 comprises 13 residues. Written as DNA, the CDR3 is TGTGCCAGCAGTGACACCGGGACTGGGCGGACTTTCTTT. Translated, it gives CASSDTGTGRTFF.

This clone occurred a few times. This chain's CDR3 is CASSPRGTGDKPGELFF. CDR3 in DNA: TGTGCCAGCAGTCCCCGGGGGACGGGGGATAAACCCGGGGAGCTGTTTTTT. The chain couples TRBV6-8 to TRBJ2-2; possibly TRBD2 for D (6 bases). This CDR3 spans 17 amino acids. CDR1 is MNHGY and CDR2 is SAAAGT in the germline V gene. Trimming pared 5 bases from V and 6 bases from J, leaving 22 bases between.

The V and J genes are TRBV19 and TRBJ2-2, with D unclear. The length of the CDR3 is 11 residues. V lost 9 bases to trimming and J lost 2 bases, with 4 bases between them. Per the germline V gene, CDR1 is LNHDA and CDR2 is SQIVND (reference sequence). The CDR3 nucleotides read TGTGCCAGCAGAAACACCGGGGAGCTGTTTTTT. Translating gives CASRNTGELFF.

This clone was seen just once. The chain carries TRBV10-2 and TRBJ2-1; TRBD2 might be the D (5 bases). Germline CDR1 WSHSY, CDR2 SAAADI. Trimming left V 8 bases short and J 4 bases short, with 15 bases between. The CDR3 extends over 14 amino acids. CDR3 region: CASSPGNEYNEQFF. The CDR3 region has the DNA TGCGCCAGCTCCCCGGGGAACGAATACAATGAGCAGTTCTTC.

For the CDR3, the DNA is TGTGCCAGCTCACCGGAAGGGCTCCTCACAGATACGCAGTATTTT. Residues: CASSPEGLLTDTQYF. The chain couples TRBV18 to TRBJ2-3, with D uncertain. V lost 3 bases to trimming and J lost 2 bases, with 12 bases between them. The CDR3 runs to 15 residues. Per the germline V gene, CDR1 is KGHSH and CDR2 is LQKENI. Full variable domain (outside the CDR3, taken from reference TRBV18 and TRBJ2-3): NAGVMQNPRHLVRRRGQEARLRCSPMKGHSHVYWYRQLPEEGLKFMVYLQKENIIDESGMPKERFSAEFPKEGPSILRIQQVVRGDSAAYFCASSPEGLLTDTQYFGPGTRLTVL.

At least ten counts were recorded for this clone. V usage is TRBV11-3 and J usage is TRBJ2-7, with D possibly matching TRBD2 (6 bases). The CDR3 contains 14 residues. Germline values: CDR1 SGHNT, CDR2 YENEEA. Trimming cost V 3 bases and J 5 bases, with 14 bases left between them. The CDR3 nucleotides are TGTGCCAGCAGCTTTGCCAGGACTACCAACGAGCAGTACTTC. It is translated as CASSFARTTNEQYF.

There are a few counts of this clone. The CDR3 sequence: CATSEGRTEAFF. CDR3 nucleotide sequence: TGTGCCACCAGTGAGGGGCGCACTGAAGCTTTCTTT. The gene calls are TRBV19 and TRBJ1-1; TRBD1 might be the D (5 bases). The germline V gene has CDR1 LNHDA and CDR2 SQIVND (reference sequence). The length of the CDR3 is 12 residues. Trimming removed 10 bases at V and 4 bases at J, with 13 bases between. Together with reference TRBV19 and TRBJ1-1, the CDR3 gives the full variable domain: DGGITQSPKYLFRKEGQNVTLSCEQNLNHDAMYWYRQDPGQGLRLIYYSQIVNDFQKGDIAEGYSVSREKKESFPLTVTSAQKNPTAFYLCATSEGRTEAFFGQGTRLTVV.

This clone was counted a few times. This rearrangement joins TRBV6-8 to TRBJ1-2, with unresolved D. Germline CDR1 is MNHGY and CDR2 is SAAAGT. The CDR3 consists of 13 residues. Trimming took off 6 bases at V and 2 bases at J, with 10 bases between the two ends. CDR3 in amino acids: CASSGNWNYGYTF. CDR3 DNA sequence: TGTGCCAGCAGCGGCAATTGGAACTATGGCTACACCTTC.

The V gene is TRBV19, the J gene TRBJ1-2; TRBD1 matches 7 bases. CDR3 size: 11 residues. The germline V gene has CDR1 LNHDA and CDR2 SQIVND (reference sequence). The ends lost 8 bases at V and 5 bases at J; junction bases unmatched: 2. CDR3 sequence: CASAQGYGYTF. DNA for the CDR3: TGTGCCAGTGCACAGGGGTATGGCTACACCTTC.

The V call is TRBV6-8, the J call TRBJ2-5; the D gene is possibly TRBD2 (5 bases). CDR1 is MNHGY and CDR2 is SAAAGT in the germline V gene. Between the trimmed V and J ends, which lost 3 bases and 2 bases, there was a span of 10 bases. The CDR3 spans 14 residues. The CDR3 reads CASSYFERQETQYF. The CDR3 DNA follows: TGTGCCAGCAGTTATTTTGAGCGGCAAGAGACCCAGTACTTC.

The genes are TRBV30 and TRBJ1-4; D possibly corresponds to TRBD1 (5 bases). The CDR3 consists of 15 residues. Germline CDR1 GTSNPN, CDR2 SVGIG (reference sequence). V lost 0 bases and J lost 7, with 15 bases in between. This CDR3 is CAWSVSGGRGEKLFF. The CDR3 region has the DNA TGTGCCTGGAGTGTATCCGGGGGACGAGGTGAAAAACTGTTTTTT.

The gene calls are TRBV19 and TRBJ2-3; D is perhaps TRBD2 (5 bases). Germline CDR1 LNHDA, CDR2 SQIVND (reference sequence). V was trimmed by 7 bases and J by 1 base, leaving 15 bases between them. The CDR3 loop spans 15 amino acids. The CDR3 DNA reads as TGTGCCAGTACCACCGTAGGAGGCGGCACAGATACGCAGTATTTT. This encodes CASTTVGGGTDTQYF.

This clone appeared a few times. The gene calls are TRBV6-8 and TRBJ1-5, with TRBD1 matching 11 bases. Germline loops: CDR1 MNHGY, CDR2 SAAAGT. With 6 bases clipped from V and 7 bases from J, the junction kept 8 bases outside the gene matches. The CDR3 is 15 amino acids. CDR3 region: CASRPRTGGEQPQHF. CDR3 coding DNA: TGTGCCAGCAGGCCCCGGACAGGGGGCGAGCAGCCCCAGCATTTT.

The J gene is TRBJ2-5, the V gene TRBV30, with unresolved D. Germline assignment: CDR1 GTSNPN and CDR2 SVGIG (reference sequence). Trimming left V 3 bases short and J 2 bases short, with 4 bases between. CDR3 length equals 11 residues. For the CDR3, the DNA is TGTGCCTGGAGGCGGCAAGAGACCCAGTACTTC. Its translation is CAWRRQETQYF.

This clone was detected many times. The chain combines TRBV11-3 with TRBJ2-1; D ambiguous. CDR1 is SGHNT, CDR2 YENEEA, per germline. CDR3 size: 15 residues. Trimming stripped 0 bases from V and 3 bases from J, with 9 bases between. The CDR3 region is CASSLESPFYNEQFF. In nucleotides, the CDR3 is TGTGCCAGCAGCTTAGAGTCCCCGTTCTACAATGAGCAGTTCTTC.

The chain links TRBV11-3 to TRBJ2-7, with 14 nucleotides matching TRBD2. The CDR3 spans 16 residues. Germline lookup yields CDR1 SGHNT and CDR2 YENEEA. Germline trimming cut 3 bases from V and 2 bases from J; bases unmatched to any gene: 3. CDR3 nucleotide sequence: TGTGCCAGCAGCTTCGGGACTAGCGGGGGAGCCTACGAGCAGTACTTC. Protein product: CASSFGTSGGAYEQYF.

This clone was seen a few times. V gene TRBV6-1 combines with J gene TRBJ1-5; unclear D gene. The CDR3 has 14 amino acids. CDR1 and CDR2 (germline): MNHNS, SASEGT. Deletions cut 1 base from V and 0 bases from J, with 4 bases between. CDR3: CASSEGLSNQPQHF. DNA of the CDR3: TGTGCCAGCAGTGAAGGTCTTAGCAATCAGCCCCAGCATTTT.

This clone was detected a few times. The chain links TRBV11-3 to TRBJ2-1, with D perhaps matching TRBD1 or TRBD2 (6 bases each). This CDR3 comprises 15 residues. V was pared by 3 bases and J by 4 bases, with 13 bases between. From germline, CDR1 is SGHNT and CDR2 YENEEA. The CDR3 reads CASSLVGGAYNEQFF. Here the CDR3 DNA reads TGTGCCAGCAGCTTGGTGGGGGGCGCGTACAATGAGCAGTTCTTC. Filled out from reference TRBV11-3 and TRBJ2-1, the complete variable domain reads EAGVVQSPRYKIIEKKQPVAFWCNPISGHNTLYWYLQNLGQGPELLIRYENEEAVDDSQLPKDRFSAERLKGVDSTLKIQPAELGDSAVYLCASSLVGGAYNEQFFGPGTRLTVL.

This clone was seen only a few times. The chain uses TRBV6-8 and TRBJ2-3, with TRBD2 matching 7 bases. The J segment lost 4 bases and the V segment lost 5 bases, leaving 12 bases of the junction unmatched. The V gene's germline CDR1 is MNHGY and CDR2 SAAAGT. The CDR3 loop spans 16 amino acids. The CDR3 spells CASSKRGSGLPDTQYF. The CDR3 DNA follows: TGTGCCAGCAGTAAGCGCGGGAGTGGATTACCAGATACGCAGTATTTT.

The genes are TRBV19 and TRBJ1-1, with no clear D. V lost 5 bases and J lost 1, with 8 bases in between. Germline V gene sequence: CDR1 LNHDA, CDR2 SQIVND (reference sequence). CDR3 length: 13 amino acids. The CDR3 reads CASSPRENTEAFF. The CDR3 coding sequence is TGTGCCAGTAGTCCCCGGGAGAACACTGAAGCTTTCTTT.